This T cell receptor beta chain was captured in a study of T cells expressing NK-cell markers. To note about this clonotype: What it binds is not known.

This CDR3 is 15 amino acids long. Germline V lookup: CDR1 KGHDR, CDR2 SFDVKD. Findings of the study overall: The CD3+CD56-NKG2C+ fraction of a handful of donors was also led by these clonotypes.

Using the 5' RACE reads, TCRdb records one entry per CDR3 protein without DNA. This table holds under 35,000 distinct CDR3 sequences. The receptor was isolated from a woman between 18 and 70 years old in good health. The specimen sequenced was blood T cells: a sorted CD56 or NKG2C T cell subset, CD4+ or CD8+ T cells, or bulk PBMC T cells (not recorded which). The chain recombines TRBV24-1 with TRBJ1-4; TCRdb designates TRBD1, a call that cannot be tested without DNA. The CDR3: CATSDLDRGSEKLFF.